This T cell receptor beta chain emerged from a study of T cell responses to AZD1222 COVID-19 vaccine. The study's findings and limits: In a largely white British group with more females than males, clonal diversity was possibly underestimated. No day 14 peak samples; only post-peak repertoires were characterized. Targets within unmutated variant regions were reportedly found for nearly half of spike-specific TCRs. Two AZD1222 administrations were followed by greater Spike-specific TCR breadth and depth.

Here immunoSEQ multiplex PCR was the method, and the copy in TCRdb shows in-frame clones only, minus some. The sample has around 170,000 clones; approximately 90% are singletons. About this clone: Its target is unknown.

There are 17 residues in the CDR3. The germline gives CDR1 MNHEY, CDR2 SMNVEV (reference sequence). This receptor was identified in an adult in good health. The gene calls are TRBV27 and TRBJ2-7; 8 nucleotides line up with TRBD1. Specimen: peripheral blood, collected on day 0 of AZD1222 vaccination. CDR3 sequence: CAVVWGQALNPSYEQYF. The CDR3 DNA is TGTGCGGTGGTTTGGGGACAGGCACTAAATCCTTCCTACGAGCAGTACTTC.